Listed below are T cell receptor beta chains from one sample, sequenced in a study of molecular identifiers for immune sequencing clone quantification. TCRdb re-called the PCR reads with MiXCR, one entry per CDR3 protein. The sample includes approximately 630,000 distinct CDR3 sequences, about 25% seen only once; the top ten take about 0.81%. Sequenced input: naive CD8+ T cells from blood, with Jurkat cell RNA spiked in. The receptors were sampled from a human donor in good health. Some libraries in this study had Jurkat cell RNA spiked in. Each CDR3 is given with its conserved first and last residue. D genes are given only for firm matches. A row's size may be missing; if present it is once, few, many or a size class.

TRBD1 TRBJ2-7 many TRBV7-8 CASSPQGQPPYEQYF TGTGCCAGCAGCCCGCAGGGACAGCCCCCCTACGAGCAGTACTTC
TRBD2 TRBJ2-5 NA TRBV11-2 CASSPGGSEHQETQYF TGTGCCAGCAGCCCGGGAGGGTCGGAACACCAAGAGACCCAGTACTTC
NA TRBJ2-1 NA TRBV14 CASSLLGPTSSYNEQFF TGTGCCAGCAGCTTACTAGGGCCCACCAGCTCCTACAATGAGCAGTTCTTC
NA TRBJ2-7 few TRBV19 CASSIGNEQYF TGTGCCAGTAGTATTGGAAACGAGCAGTACTTC
TRBD2 TRBJ2-6 NA TRBV6-2/TRBV6-3 CASSWAWPSGGADPGANVLTF TGTGCCAGCAGTTGGGCATGGCCTAGCGGGGGGGCCGATCCAGGGGCCAACGTCCTGACTTTC
NA TRBJ1-6 NA TRBV12-3/TRBV12-4 CASSLERSSYNSPLHF TGTGCCAGCAGTTTAGAGAGGAGCTCCTATAATTCACCCCTCCACTTT
TRBD2 TRBJ2-5 NA TRBV5-6 CASSIESSGGSQETQYF TGTGCCAGCAGCATCGAATCTAGCGGGGGCAGCCAAGAGACCCAGTACTTC
TRBD1 TRBJ2-1 few TRBV20-1 CSARDRTGELPTRPNEQFF TGCAGTGCTAGAGATAGGACAGGGGAGCTGCCGACCCGACCCAATGAGCAGTTCTTC
NA TRBJ2-7 few TRBV20-1 CSARDPPTYTEQYF TGCAGTGCTAGAGATCCCCCCACCTACACCGAGCAGTACTTC
TRBD1 TRBJ2-7 many TRBV6-5 CASSSRTGPEEQYF TGTGCCAGCAGTTCGCGGACAGGGCCCGAAGAGCAGTACTTC
NA TRBJ2-5 few TRBV14 CASSRWAGSSETQYF TGTGCCAGTAGCCGATGGGCGGGCTCCTCAGAGACCCAGTACTTC
NA TRBJ1-1 many TRBV2 CASSPDSLNTEAFF TGTGCCAGCAGTCCGGACAGCTTGAACACTGAAGCTTTCTTT
TRBD2 TRBJ2-3 many TRBV7-9 CASSPPTSGSTDTQYF TGTGCCAGCAGCCCACCGACTAGCGGAAGCACAGATACGCAGTATTTT
NA TRBJ1-5 NA TRBV9 CASSVGAGPNQPQHF TGTGCCAGCAGCGTAGGCGCGGGGCCAAATCAGCCCCAGCATTTT
TRBD1 TRBJ2-2 NA TRBV7-9 CASSSRLTGINTGELLF TGTGCCAGCAGTTCACGTCTGACAGGGATCAACACCGGGGAGCTGCTTTTT
TRBD2 TRBJ2-5 once TRBV5-1 CASSLGLAGGLRETQYF TGCGCCAGCAGCTTGGGATTAGCGGGGGGCCTCCGAGAGACCCAGTACTTC
NA TRBJ2-3 few TRBV6-2/TRBV6-3 CASSYSAPGTDTQYF TGTGCCAGCAGTTACTCAGCGCCGGGCACAGATACGCAGTATTTT
NA TRBJ2-2 few TRBV15 CATSIQGEVGELFF TGTGCCACCAGCATCCAGGGGGAGGTCGGGGAGCTGTTTTTT
TRBD1 TRBJ2-2 many TRBV9 CASSELTSDWTGDTGELFF TGTGCCAGCAGCGAATTAACATCGGATTGGACAGGGGACACCGGGGAGCTGTTTTTT
TRBD1 TRBJ2-1 few TRBV7-2 CASSLWTGGGNEQFF TGTGCCAGCAGCCTCTGGACAGGGGGAGGCAATGAGCAGTTCTTC
NA TRBJ2-7 NA TRBV28 CASSFVGTRTQYEQYF TGTGCCAGCAGTTTTGTCGGGACCCGCACCCAATACGAGCAGTACTTC